This T cell receptor (beta chain) stems from a study of cytomegalovirus exposure and HLA in healthy donors. General study points: Subsequent analysis of the 120 or so validation repertoires found a tendency for first-cohort TCR clusters to co-occur.

The germline CDR1 and CDR2 sequences are SGDLS and YYNGEE. V was shortened by 3 bases and J by 3 bases, with 15 bases between the two germline ends. This CDR3 has 15 amino acids. The assay was immunoSEQ multiplex PCR, and TCRdb's table has in-frame clones only and misses some. The sample yields approximately 170,000 clones, around 85% seen once. A note on this clone: Its antigen is not known.

The V gene is TRBV9, the J gene TRBJ1-1, with D maybe TRBD1 (5 bases). Sequences were obtained from PBMCs. The TCR originated in a man aged 25 to 40 in good health and CMV-seropositive. The CDR3 reads CASSGGVGPYTEAFF. As DNA, the CDR3 is TGTGCCAGCAGCGGGGGGGTAGGACCTTACACTGAAGCTTTCTTT. The whole variable domain, filled in from reference TRBV9 and TRBJ1-1, reads DSGVTQTPKHLITATGQRVTLRCSPRSGDLSVYWYQQSLDQGLQFLIQYYNGEERAKGNILERFSAQQFPDLHSELNLSSLELGDSALYFCASSGGVGPYTEAFFGQGTRLTVV.